The sequence of this TCR beta chain was determined in a study of response to subunit inactivated influenza vaccine. Concerning this clonotype itself: Antigen unknown.

Findings of the study overall: There was a suggestion from the authors that each seasonal influenza vaccination recruits few new T cells.

TCRdb processed the RT-PCR reads anew with MiXCR; each CDR3 protein has one entry. The table lists about 520,000 distinct CDR3 sequences, 25% of them singletons. The CDR3 contains 12 residues. The ends were cut back, 5 bases at V and 3 bases at J, with 10 bases in the middle. From germline, CDR1 is DFQATT and CDR2 SNEGSKA (reference sequence). Here the sequenced sample was CD4+ T cells sorted from PBMCs, taken more than 4 days after vaccination. The TCR sequence derives from a man aged 45-65 years who received an inactivated influenza vaccine. The chain joins TRBV20-1 to TRBJ1-2; unclear D gene. The CDR3 sequence is CSASRRDYGYTF. The CDR3 DNA reads as TGCAGTGCTTCCCGACGGGACTATGGCTACACCTTC.